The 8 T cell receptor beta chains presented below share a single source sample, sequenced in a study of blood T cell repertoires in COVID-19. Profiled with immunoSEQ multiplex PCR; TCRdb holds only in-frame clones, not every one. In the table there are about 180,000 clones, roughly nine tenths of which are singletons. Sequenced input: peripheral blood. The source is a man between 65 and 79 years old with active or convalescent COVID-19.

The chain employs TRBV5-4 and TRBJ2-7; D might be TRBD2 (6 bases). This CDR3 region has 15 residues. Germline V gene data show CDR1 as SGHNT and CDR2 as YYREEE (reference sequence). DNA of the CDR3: TGTGCTCAGGGAGATGGGGGAGGTTCCTCCTACGAGCAGTACTTC. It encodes CAQGDGGGSSYEQYF.

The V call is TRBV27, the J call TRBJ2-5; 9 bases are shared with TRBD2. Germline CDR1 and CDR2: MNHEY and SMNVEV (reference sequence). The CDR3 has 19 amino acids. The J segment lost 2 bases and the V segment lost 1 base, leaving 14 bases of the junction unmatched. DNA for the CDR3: TGTGCCAGCAGTTTATTTTATTACGGGGCTAGCGGGATTCAAGAGACCCAGTACTTC. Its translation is CASSLFYYGASGIQETQYF.

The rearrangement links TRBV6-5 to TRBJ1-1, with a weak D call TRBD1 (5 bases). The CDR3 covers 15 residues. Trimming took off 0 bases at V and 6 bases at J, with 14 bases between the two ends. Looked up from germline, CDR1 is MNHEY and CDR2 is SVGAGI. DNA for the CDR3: TGTGCCAGCAGTTACTCGATCATCGGAGGGGCTGAAGCTTTCTTT. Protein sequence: CASSYSIIGGAEAFF.

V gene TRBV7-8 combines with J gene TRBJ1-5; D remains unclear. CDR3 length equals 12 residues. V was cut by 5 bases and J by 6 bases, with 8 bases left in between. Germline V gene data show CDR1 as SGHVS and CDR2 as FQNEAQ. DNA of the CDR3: TGTGCCAGCAGCCATTCCGGTCAGCCCCAGCATTTT. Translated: CASSHSGQPQHF.

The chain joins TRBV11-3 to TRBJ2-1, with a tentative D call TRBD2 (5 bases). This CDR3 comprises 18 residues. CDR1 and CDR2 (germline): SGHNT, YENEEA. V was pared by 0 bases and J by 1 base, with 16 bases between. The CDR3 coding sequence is TGTGCCAGCAGCTTAGAGCCCTGGCGGGTTGATTCCTACAATGAGCAGTTCTTC. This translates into CASSLEPWRVDSYNEQFF.

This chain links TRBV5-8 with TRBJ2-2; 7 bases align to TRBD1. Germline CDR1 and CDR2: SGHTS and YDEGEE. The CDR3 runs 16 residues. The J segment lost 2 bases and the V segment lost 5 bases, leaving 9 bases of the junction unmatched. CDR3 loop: CASRLNRGPNTGELFF. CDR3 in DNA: TGTGCCAGCAGACTGAACAGGGGACCTAACACCGGGGAGCTGTTTTTT. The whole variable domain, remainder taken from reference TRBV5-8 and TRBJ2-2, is EAGVTQSPTHLIKTRGQQATLRCSPISGHTSVYWYQQALGLGLQFLLWYDEGEERNRGNFPPRFSGRQFPNYSSELNVNALELEDSALYLCASRLNRGPNTGELFFGEGSRLTVL.

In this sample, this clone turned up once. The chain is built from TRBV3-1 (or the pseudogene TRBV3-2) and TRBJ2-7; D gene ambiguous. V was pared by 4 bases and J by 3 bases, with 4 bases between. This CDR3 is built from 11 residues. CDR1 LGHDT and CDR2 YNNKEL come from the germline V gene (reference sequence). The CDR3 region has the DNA TGTGCCAGCAGCCGAGGCTACGAGCAGTACTTC. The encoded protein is CASSRGYEQYF.

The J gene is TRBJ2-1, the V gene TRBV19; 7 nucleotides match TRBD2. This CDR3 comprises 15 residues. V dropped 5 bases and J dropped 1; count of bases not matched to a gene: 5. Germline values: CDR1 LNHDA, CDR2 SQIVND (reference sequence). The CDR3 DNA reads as TGTGCCAGTAGTCAGACTAGCCGATCCTACAATGAGCAGTTCTTC. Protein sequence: CASSQTSRSYNEQFF.